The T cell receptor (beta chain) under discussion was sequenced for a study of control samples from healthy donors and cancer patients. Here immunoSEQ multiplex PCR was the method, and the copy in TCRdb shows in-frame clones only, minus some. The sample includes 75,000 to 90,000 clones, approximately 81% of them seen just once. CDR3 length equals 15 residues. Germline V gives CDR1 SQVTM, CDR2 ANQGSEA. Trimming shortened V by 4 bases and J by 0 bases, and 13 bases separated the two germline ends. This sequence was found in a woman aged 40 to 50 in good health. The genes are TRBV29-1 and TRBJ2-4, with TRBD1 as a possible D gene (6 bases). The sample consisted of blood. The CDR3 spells CSVAGDTIAKNIQYF. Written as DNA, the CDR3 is TGCAGCGTTGCAGGGGACACCATAGCCAAAAACATTCAGTACTTC.